This is a list of T cell receptor beta chains from one sample in a study of blood T cell repertoires in COVID-19. Only in-frame clones appear in the TCRdb table, and some are missing; sequencing was by immunoSEQ multiplex PCR. In the table there are 250,000 to 300,000 clones, approximately 91% of which are singletons. Sequences were obtained from PBMCs or T cells enriched from blood (not recorded which). All receptors derive from a woman between 40 and 50 years old with acute COVID-19. CDR3s leave out the opening cysteine and the closing phenylalanine or tryptophan. The order of the fields is V gene, J gene, CDR3 length, CDR3 protein.

TRBV19	TRBJ2-5	12	ASSIGGRGETQY
TRBV3-1/TRBV3-2	TRBJ2-7	13	ASSASDRSPYEQY
TRBV19	TRBJ1-5	12	ASSGTGVNQPQH
TRBV27	TRBJ2-2	13	ASSFTRGRGGELF
TRBV5-1	TRBJ2-6	14	ASCPGLFSGANVLT
TRBV5-5	TRBJ2-2	13	ASSWGDSYTGELF
TRBV7-2	TRBJ2-1	14	ASSLVGAGVYNEQF
TRBV18	TRBJ2-2	16	ASSPDRGIGASTGELF
TRBV6-5	TRBJ1-1	14	ASSYSTGTANTEAF
TRBV7-3	TRBJ2-1	12	ASSAGQGGNEQF
TRBV7-6	TRBJ2-5	14	ASSLGLVSRQETQY
TRBV11-3	TRBJ2-6	14	ASSFHGKSGANVLT
TRBV7-2	TRBJ2-3	13	ASSLGQGKGDTQY
TRBV19	TRBJ2-5	12	ATSGGGLGETQY
TRBV7-2	TRBJ2-1	14	ASSSWTSGGVGGQF
TRBV9	TRBJ1-6	13	ASSARGQGRSPLH
TRBV12-5	TRBJ2-1	15	ASGPPPGQRDNRKQF
TRBV5-4	TRBJ1-1	13	ASSLRQGTNTEAF
TRBV20-1	TRBJ2-3	13	SASPLGGGTDTQY
TRBV5-1	TRBJ2-7	13	ASSKDLATSYEQY
TRBV10-2	TRBJ1-2	13	ASSPEELRSGGYT
TRBV4-1	TRBJ1-4	13	ASSQERASDEKLF
TRBV7-2	TRBJ1-1	12	ASSLVRGNTEAF
TRBV7-9	TRBJ2-7	14	ASSLALRGSPYEQY
TRBV19	TRBJ1-4	12	ASSIGGLNEKLF
TRBV5-1	TRBJ2-3	13	ASRGLGASTDTQY
TRBV3-1/TRBV3-2	TRBJ2-6	13	ASSRGGTGANVLT
TRBV27	TRBJ2-3	12	ASSFRQGVDTQY
TRBV5-1	TRBJ2-5	13	ASSLAAGGSETQY
TRBV21-1	TRBJ1-4	12	ARPCFARNEKLF
TRBV28	TRBJ1-1	13	ASSEGQGKNTEAF
TRBV7-2	TRBJ2-3	14	ASSLTSGRYTDTQY
TRBV5-1	TRBJ2-5	10	ASSPSGETQY
TRBV9	TRBJ2-2	9	ASSQTGELF
TRBV28	TRBJ1-3	14	ASSPGTVSSGNTIY
TRBV7-9	TRBJ2-2	10	ASSRNTGELF
TRBV28	TRBJ1-1	16	ASSFRFRGGRVGAEAF
TRBV14	TRBJ1-1	12	ASSPPGMNTEAF
TRBV19	TRBJ2-1	13	ASSRSVQSYNEQF
TRBV28	TRBJ1-5	13	ASSLLGQGNQPQH
TRBV30	TRBJ2-7	11	AFQAGGSYEQY